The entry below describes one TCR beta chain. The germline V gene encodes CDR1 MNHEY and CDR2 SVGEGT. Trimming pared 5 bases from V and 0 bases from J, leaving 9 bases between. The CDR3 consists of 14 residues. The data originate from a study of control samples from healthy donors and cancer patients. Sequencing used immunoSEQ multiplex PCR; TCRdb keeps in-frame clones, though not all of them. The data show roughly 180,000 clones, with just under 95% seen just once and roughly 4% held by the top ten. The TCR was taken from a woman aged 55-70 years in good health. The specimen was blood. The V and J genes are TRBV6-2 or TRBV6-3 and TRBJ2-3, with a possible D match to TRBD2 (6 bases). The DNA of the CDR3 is TGTGCCAGCAGTCCCGGGGGTAGCACAGATACGCAGTATTTT. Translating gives CASSPGGSTDTQYF.